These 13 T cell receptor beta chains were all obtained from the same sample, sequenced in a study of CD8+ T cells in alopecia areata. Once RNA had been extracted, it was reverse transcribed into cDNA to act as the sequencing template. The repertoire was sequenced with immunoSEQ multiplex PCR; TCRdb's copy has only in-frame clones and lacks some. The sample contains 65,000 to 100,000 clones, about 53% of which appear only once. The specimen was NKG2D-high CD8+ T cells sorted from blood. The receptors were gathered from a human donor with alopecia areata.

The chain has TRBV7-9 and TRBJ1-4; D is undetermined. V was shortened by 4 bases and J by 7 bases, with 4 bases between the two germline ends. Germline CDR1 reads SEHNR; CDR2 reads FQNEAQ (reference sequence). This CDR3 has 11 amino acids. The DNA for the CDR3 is TGTGCCAGCAGCTCGGGTGAAAAACTGTTTTTT. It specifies CASSSGEKLFF.

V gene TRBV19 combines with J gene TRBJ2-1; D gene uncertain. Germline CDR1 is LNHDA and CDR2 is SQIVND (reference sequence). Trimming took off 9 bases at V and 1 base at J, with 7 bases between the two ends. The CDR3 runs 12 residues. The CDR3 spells CASLGSYNEQFF. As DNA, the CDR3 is TGTGCCAGCCTTGGTTCCTACAATGAGCAGTTCTTC.

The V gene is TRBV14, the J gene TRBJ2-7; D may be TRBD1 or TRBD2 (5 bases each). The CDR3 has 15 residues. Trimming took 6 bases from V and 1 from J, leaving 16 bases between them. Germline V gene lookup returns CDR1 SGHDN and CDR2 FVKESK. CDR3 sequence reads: CASSRGRDFSYEQYF. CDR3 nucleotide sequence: TGTGCCAGCAGTCGGGGCAGGGATTTTTCCTACGAGCAGTACTTC.

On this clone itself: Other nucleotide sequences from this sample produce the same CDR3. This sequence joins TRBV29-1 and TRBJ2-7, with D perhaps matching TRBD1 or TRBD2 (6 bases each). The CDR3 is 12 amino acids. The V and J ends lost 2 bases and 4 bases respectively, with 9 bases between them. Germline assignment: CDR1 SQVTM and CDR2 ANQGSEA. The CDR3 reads CSVERGEYEQYF. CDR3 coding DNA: TGCAGCGTTGAAAGGGGGGAGTACGAGCAGTACTTC.

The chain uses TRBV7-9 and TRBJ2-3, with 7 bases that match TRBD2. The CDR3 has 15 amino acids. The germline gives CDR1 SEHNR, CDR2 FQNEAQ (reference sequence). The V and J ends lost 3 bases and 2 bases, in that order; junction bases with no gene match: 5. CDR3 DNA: TGTGCCAGCAGCTTCGCGGGGGTGACCACAGATACGCAGTATTTT. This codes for CASSFAGVTTDTQYF.

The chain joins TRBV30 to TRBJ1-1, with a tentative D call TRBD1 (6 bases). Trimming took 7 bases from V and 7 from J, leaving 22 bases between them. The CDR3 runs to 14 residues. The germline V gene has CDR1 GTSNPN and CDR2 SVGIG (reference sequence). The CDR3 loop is CAFSIPQGLLEAFF. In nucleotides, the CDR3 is TGTGCCTTTTCCATTCCCCAGGGGTTGCTTGAAGCTTTCTTT.

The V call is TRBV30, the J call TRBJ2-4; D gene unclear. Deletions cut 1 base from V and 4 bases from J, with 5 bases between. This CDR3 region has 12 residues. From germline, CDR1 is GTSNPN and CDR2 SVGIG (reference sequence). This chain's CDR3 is CAWSDRKNIQYF. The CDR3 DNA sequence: TGTGCCTGGAGTGACAGAAAAAACATTCAGTACTTC.

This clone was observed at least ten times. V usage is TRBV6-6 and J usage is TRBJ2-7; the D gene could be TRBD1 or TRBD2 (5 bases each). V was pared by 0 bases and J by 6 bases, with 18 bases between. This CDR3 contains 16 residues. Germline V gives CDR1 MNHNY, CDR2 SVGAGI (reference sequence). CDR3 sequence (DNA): TGTGCCAGCAGTTACTCGGAATCGGGACCCCAGGGCGAGCAGTACTTC. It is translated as CASSYSESGPQGEQYF.

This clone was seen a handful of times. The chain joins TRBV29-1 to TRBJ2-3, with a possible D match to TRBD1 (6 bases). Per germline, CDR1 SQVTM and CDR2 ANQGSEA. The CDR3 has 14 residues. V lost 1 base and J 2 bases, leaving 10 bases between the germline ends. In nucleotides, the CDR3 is TGCAGCGTTGAAGGGGGGCAGGACACAGATACGCAGTATTTT. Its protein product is CSVEGGQDTDTQYF.

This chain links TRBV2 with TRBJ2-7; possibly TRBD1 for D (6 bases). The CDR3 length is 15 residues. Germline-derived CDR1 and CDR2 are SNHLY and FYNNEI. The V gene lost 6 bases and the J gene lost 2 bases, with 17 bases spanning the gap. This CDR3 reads CASSAGQPYAYEQYF. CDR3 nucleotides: TGTGCCAGCAGCGCCGGACAGCCTTATGCCTACGAGCAGTACTTC.

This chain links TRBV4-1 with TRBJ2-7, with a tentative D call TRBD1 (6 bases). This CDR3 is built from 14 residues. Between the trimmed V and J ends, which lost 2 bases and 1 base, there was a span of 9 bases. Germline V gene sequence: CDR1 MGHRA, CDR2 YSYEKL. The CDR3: CASSQQDRSYEQYF. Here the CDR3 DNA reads TGCGCCAGCAGCCAACAGGACAGATCCTACGAGCAGTACTTC.

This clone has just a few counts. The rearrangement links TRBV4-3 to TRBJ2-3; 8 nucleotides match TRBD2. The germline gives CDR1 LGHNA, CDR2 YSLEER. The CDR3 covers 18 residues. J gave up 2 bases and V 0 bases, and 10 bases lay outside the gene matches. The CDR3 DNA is TGCGCCAGCAGCCAAGATACTAGCGGACCAGTAAACACAGATACGCAGTATTTT. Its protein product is CASSQDTSGPVNTDTQYF.

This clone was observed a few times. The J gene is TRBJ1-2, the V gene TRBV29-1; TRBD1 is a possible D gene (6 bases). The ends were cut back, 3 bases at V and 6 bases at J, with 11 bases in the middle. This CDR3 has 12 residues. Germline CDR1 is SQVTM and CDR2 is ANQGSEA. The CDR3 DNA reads TGCAGCGTTGACGAGGGGGAGGATGGCTACACCTTC. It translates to CSVDEGEDGYTF.